This T cell receptor (beta chain) was recorded in a study of Graves' ophthalmopathy and Graves' hyperthyroidism. CDR1 is DFQATT, CDR2 SNEGSKA, per germline (reference sequence). The CDR3 length is 14 residues. Whole-study findings and limits: Among expanded thyroid clonotypes above 0.001 frequency, most also occurred in blood.

In this sample, this clonotype turned up many times. Its antigen remains unidentified. PBMCs came from more than 8 ml of fresh peripheral blood. Scientists amplified the TCR beta CDR3 regions from RNA transcripts. The first-round RT-PCR employed HTBI primers together with the Qiagen OneStep RT-PCR kit. A multiplex PCR was then performed as the second round. Each CDR3 protein gets one entry after TCRdb re-called the multiplex PCR reads with MiXCR. Seen here are hundreds of thousands of distinct CDR3 sequences, under 50% observed once, and the top ten hold about 3.3%. The chain uses TRBV20-1 and TRBJ2-5; 7 nucleotides line up with TRBD2. Specimen: peripheral blood. This TCR derives from an adult man with Graves' ophthalmopathy. CDR3 in amino acids: CRPSAGDSSETQYF. The CDR3 DNA reads as TGCAGGCCTTCTGCGGGAGACTCGTCAGAGACCCAGTACTTC.